This TCR beta chain is drawn from a study of blood T cell repertoires in COVID-19. Overall study: COVID-19 samples, acute and convalescent, were from the United States, Italy and Spain. PBMCs, B-cell-depleted T cells, or T cells were the source of the cDNA or gDNA that made up the material.

In the authors' workflow: By means of reference gene primer amplification, nucleated cell counts were estimated. Sequenced by immunoSEQ multiplex PCR; TCRdb stores in-frame clones only, minus some. V and J calls and clone size are given by that table; D and trimming were obtained from the DNA. This table has 150,000 to 200,000 clones, 86% appearing once. Germline CDR1 SGDLS, CDR2 YYNGEE. Trimming removed 2 bases at V and 7 bases at J, with 15 bases between. The CDR3 is made up of 15 amino acids. This receptor was identified in a young man with acute or convalescent COVID-19. V is TRBV9 and J is TRBJ2-2, with D possibly TRBD1 on 6 matching bases. What was sequenced was peripheral blood. The CDR3 here is CASSVSRGSLGELFF. CDR3 sequence (DNA): TGTGCCAGCAGCGTCTCGAGGGGGAGCCTCGGGGAGCTGTTTTTT.